The 25 T cell receptor beta chains reported below all come from one sample, sequenced in a study of blood T cell repertoires in COVID-19. TCRdb's copy holds only in-frame clones and misses some; the assay was immunoSEQ multiplex PCR. Here the sample spans around 330,000 clones, about 91% being singletons. What was sequenced was peripheral blood. Source of these receptors: a woman in her 30s with COVID-19, enrolled during active disease.

The chain uses TRBV4-2 and TRBJ1-5, with 8 bases matching TRBD1. The germline CDR1 and CDR2 sequences are LGHNA and YNFKEQ. The V segment lost 0 bases and the J segment 4 bases; nucleotides outside the gene matches: 2. The CDR3 is made up of 15 amino acids. This chain's CDR3 is CASSQDRDRNQPQHF. CDR3 coding DNA: TGTGCCAGCAGCCAAGATAGGGACAGGAATCAGCCCCAGCATTTT.

This clone was found once. The V gene is TRBV6-5, the J gene TRBJ1-6; TRBD1 is a possible D gene (5 bases). In germline, CDR1 is MNHEY, CDR2 SVGAGI. This CDR3 has 12 residues. V was cut by 6 bases and J by 6 bases, with 6 bases left in between. DNA for the CDR3: TGTGCCAGCAGGGGGCGTAATTCACCCCTCCACTTT. Amino acid sequence: CASRGRNSPLHF.

A word on this clone: Different DNA sequences within this sample yield the same CDR3. CDR3 bases: TGTGCCAGCAGCCTGGGACTAGCGGACACAGATACGCAGTATTTT. The encoded protein is CASSLGLADTDTQYF. The V call is TRBV7-9, the J call TRBJ2-3; 11 nucleotides line up with TRBD2. The CDR3 length is 15 residues. J lost 2 bases, V lost 5 bases, and 3 bases had no gene match. Germline V lookup: CDR1 SEHNR, CDR2 FQNEAQ (reference sequence).

The V call is TRBV23-1, the J call TRBJ1-2; D possibly corresponds to TRBD1 (6 bases). TRBV23-1 qualifies as an ORF whose function is uncertain. Trimming cost V 8 bases and J 0 bases, with 13 bases left between them. The CDR3 extends over 14 amino acids. The chain's CDR3 is CASVRGLANYGYTF. The CDR3 DNA reads as TGCGCCAGCGTAAGGGGGTTGGCTAACTATGGCTACACCTTC.

This sequence joins TRBV6-6 and TRBJ2-7; 10 nucleotides agree with TRBD1. Germline V gives CDR1 MNHNY, CDR2 SVGAGI (reference sequence). The ends lost 0 bases at V and 7 bases at J; junction bases unmatched: 6. The CDR3 is 15 amino acids. CDR3 loop: CASSYSRDRGREQYF. The CDR3 DNA sequence: TGTGCCAGCAGTTACTCGAGGGACAGGGGAAGAGAGCAGTACTTC.

The chain combines TRBV7-2 with TRBJ2-3; 11 nucleotides match TRBD2. V shed 1 base, J shed 5 bases, and the junction held 5 bases outside the gene matches. This CDR3 has 16 amino acids. Germline V gives CDR1 SGHTA, CDR2 FQGNSA. The CDR3 DNA follows: TGTGCCAGCAGCTTAGTAGCGGGGGGGCCCGGAGATACGCAGTATTTT. Protein: CASSLVAGGPGDTQYF.

The chain combines TRBV11-2 with TRBJ2-5; 11 nucleotides match TRBD1. CDR3 length: 18 residues. Germline V gene lookup returns CDR1 SGHAT and CDR2 FQNNGV. V shed 1 base and J 4 bases; nucleotides not matched to a gene: 11. The CDR3 nucleotides read TGTGCCAGCAGCTTAGCAGGGACAGGGGGGCTGAGCGGAGAGACCCAGTACTTC. Amino acid sequence: CASSLAGTGGLSGETQYF. Full variable domain (rest looked up from reference TRBV11-2 and TRBJ2-5): EAGVAQSPRYKIIEKRQSVAFWCNPISGHATLYWYQQILGQGPKLLIQFQNNGVVDDSQLPKDRFSAERLKGVDSTLKIQPAKLEDSAVYLCASSLAGTGGLSGETQYFGPGTRLLVL.

The chain employs TRBV2 and TRBJ2-1; D remains ambiguous. Germline CDR1 reads SNHLY; CDR2 reads FYNNEI. V was shortened by 0 bases and J by 7 bases, with 13 bases between the two germline ends. The CDR3 is made up of 15 amino acids. This chain's CDR3 is CASSEASPRGNEQFF. The CDR3 nucleotides read TGTGCCAGCAGTGAAGCGTCGCCCCGAGGAAATGAGCAGTTCTTC. Full variable domain (remainder filled in from reference TRBV2 and TRBJ2-1): EPEVTQTPSHQVTQMGQEVILRCVPISNHLYFYWYRQILGQKVEFLVSFYNNEISEKSEIFDDQFSVERPDGSNFTLKIRSTKLEDSAMYFCASSEASPRGNEQFFGPGTRLTVL.

This rearrangement joins TRBV2 to TRBJ1-6, with 7 bases aligning to TRBD1. CDR3 length: 15 amino acids. Germline CDR1 SNHLY, CDR2 FYNNEI. After removal of 5 bases from V and 7 bases from J, the junction contained 8 bases not matched to a gene. The CDR3 protein is CASSTGQLTNSPLHF. CDR3 nucleotides: TGTGCCAGCAGTACGGGACAGCTTACAAATTCACCCCTCCACTTT.

The chain has TRBV19 and TRBJ2-5; TRBD2 aligns across 7 bases. The CDR3 consists of 14 residues. The junction had 4 bases not matched to a gene; V was cut back by 1 base and J by 5 bases. Germline-derived CDR1 and CDR2 are LNHDA and SQIVND (reference sequence). The CDR3 sequence is CASSIAVRGETQYF. In DNA form, the CDR3 reads TGTGCCAGTAGTATAGCGGTGCGGGGGGAGACCCAGTACTTC.

V usage is TRBV4-3 and J usage is TRBJ1-6; the D is unclear. Germline loops: CDR1 LGHNA, CDR2 YSLEER. V lost 0 bases to trimming and J lost 13 bases, with 10 bases between them. The CDR3 totals 13 residues. Written as DNA, the CDR3 is TGCGCCAGCAGCCAAGAACGGGTGGCGCCCCTCCACTTT. Protein sequence: CASSQERVAPLHF.

The V gene is TRBV7-9, the J gene TRBJ2-2, with a tentative D call TRBD2 (6 bases). V was pared by 3 bases and J by 4 bases, with 9 bases between. The germline V gene has CDR1 SEHNR and CDR2 FQNEAQ (reference sequence). CDR3 length equals 14 residues. The CDR3 DNA reads TGTGCCAGCAGCTTGCGGGGTAGCACCGGGGAGCTGTTTTTT. It specifies CASSLRGSTGELFF.

The chain uses TRBV2 and TRBJ2-5; maybe TRBD1 (5 bases). CDR1 and CDR2 from the germline V gene are SNHLY and FYNNEI. CDR3 length equals 15 residues. V lost 4 bases and J 4 bases, leaving 16 bases between the germline ends. In nucleotides, the CDR3 is TGTGCCAGCAGTGGTTTCCAGGGCAGAGGAGAGACCCAGTACTTC. Residues: CASSGFQGRGETQYF.

This clone was counted once. This rearrangement joins TRBV19 to TRBJ1-2, with TRBD1 matching 8 bases. Losses at the gene ends were 5 bases for V and 7 bases for J; bases not matched to a gene: 6. Germline assignment: CDR1 LNHDA and CDR2 SQIVND (reference sequence). This CDR3 has 13 amino acids. The CDR3 loop is CASSPDRVSGYTF. The CDR3 DNA reads as TGTGCCAGTAGTCCGGACAGGGTTTCTGGCTACACCTTC. Complete variable domain (other parts from reference TRBV19 and TRBJ1-2): DGGITQSPKYLFRKEGQNVTLSCEQNLNHDAMYWYRQDPGQGLRLIYYSQIVNDFQKGDIAEGYSVSREKKESFPLTVTSAQKNPTAFYLCASSPDRVSGYTFGSGTRLTVV.

The chain couples TRBV10-3 to TRBJ1-5; no firm D call. The germline V and J ends were trimmed by 4 bases and 6 bases, with 13 bases remaining between them. Germline values: CDR1 ENHRY, CDR2 SYGVKD. The CDR3 is 14 amino acids. The CDR3 region is CAISGSDGGQPQHF. The CDR3 bases are TGTGCCATCAGTGGGTCCGACGGAGGTCAGCCCCAGCATTTT.

The chain uses TRBV6-5 and TRBJ1-1; D not certain. Germline V CDR1 and CDR2: MNHEY, SVGAGI. The CDR3 loop spans 11 amino acids. V was shortened by 8 bases and J by 9 bases, with 13 bases between the two germline ends. The CDR3 nucleotides read TGTGCCAGCCTCAGAGGCGGGCAAGCTTTCTTT. It yields the protein CASLRGGQAFF.

The rearrangement links TRBV7-8 to TRBJ2-3; 7 bases agree with TRBD1. This CDR3 comprises 19 residues. CDR1 is SGHVS, CDR2 FQNEAQ, per germline. Trimming cost V 1 base and J 0 bases; bases outside gene matches: 13. CDR3 DNA sequence: TGTGCCAGCAGCTTAGTCGTACAGGGGAGAAGGCGGAGCACAGATACGCAGTATTTT. It translates to CASSLVVQGRRRSTDTQYF.

This clone has only one observation. The chain recombines TRBV6-4 with TRBJ2-1, with 10 positions matching TRBD1. The V segment lost 3 bases and the J segment 7 bases; nucleotides outside the gene matches: 6. The CDR3 extends over 15 amino acids. The germline V gene encodes CDR1 MRHNA and CDR2 SNTAGT. The CDR3 here is CASSEGQGSENEQFF. CDR3 in DNA: TGTGCCAGCAGTGAGGGACAGGGGTCGGAAAATGAGCAGTTCTTC.

The chain links TRBV4-1 to TRBJ1-5, with 9 positions matching TRBD1. Germline V gene lookup returns CDR1 MGHRA and CDR2 YSYEKL. After removal of 6 bases from V and 3 bases from J, the junction contained 12 bases not matched to a gene. The length of the CDR3 is 17 residues. The CDR3 DNA is TGCGCCAGCAGACGTGGTTGGACAGGGGAGAACAATCAGCCCCAGCATTTT. Translation gives CASRRGWTGENNQPQHF.

The genes are TRBV3-1 (or the pseudogene TRBV3-2) and TRBJ1-2; 8 bases align to TRBD1. V dropped 2 bases and J dropped 4; count of bases not matched to a gene: 15. Germline values: CDR1 LGHDT, CDR2 YNNKEL (reference sequence). The CDR3 covers 18 residues. DNA for the CDR3: TGTGCCAGCAGCCAAAGATACGCCATGGCAGGGGGCGGCTATGGCTACACCTTC. Its protein is CASSQRYAMAGGGYGYTF.

The chain links TRBV25-1 to TRBJ1-2; 7 bases are shared with TRBD1. From germline, CDR1 is MGHDK and CDR2 SYGVNS. The CDR3 runs 13 residues. J was trimmed by 6 bases and V by 10 bases; bases with no gene match: 11. The CDR3 sequence: CATKQGFLDGYTF. The CDR3 coding sequence is TGTGCCACCAAACAGGGGTTTCTGGATGGCTACACCTTC.

The CDR3 spells CASSLAGSYEQYF. The CDR3 coding sequence is TGTGCCAGCAGCTTGGCCGGCTCCTACGAGCAGTACTTC. V is TRBV5-6 and J is TRBJ2-7; no definite D call. CDR3 size: 13 residues. Germline V gene lookup returns CDR1 SGHDT and CDR2 YYEEEE. V was cut by 0 bases and J by 0 bases, with 4 bases left in between.

The gene calls are TRBV3-1 (or the pseudogene TRBV3-2) and TRBJ2-1; 11 nucleotides align to TRBD2. V lost 4 bases to trimming and J lost 2 bases; unmatched junction nucleotides: 4. The CDR3 length is 16 residues. The germline gives CDR1 LGHDT, CDR2 YNNKEL (reference sequence). Here the CDR3 DNA reads TGTGCCAGCAGCCGTCGACTAGCGGGGCCCTACAATGAGCAGTTCTTC. Residues: CASSRRLAGPYNEQFF.

This clone was observed a single time. This chain joins TRBV6-5 and TRBJ1-2; no definite D call. The CDR3 is made up of 13 amino acids. CDR1 MNHEY and CDR2 SVGAGI come from the germline V gene. The V and J ends lost 5 bases and 4 bases respectively, with 11 bases between them. CDR3 sequence (DNA): TGTGCCAGCAGTATGGAGGGTGCCTATGGCTACACCTTC. It is translated as CASSMEGAYGYTF.

The chain recombines TRBV19 with TRBJ1-3; TRBD1 might be the D (6 bases). V lost 0 bases and J lost 0, with 9 bases in between. Germline loops: CDR1 LNHDA, CDR2 SQIVND (reference sequence). CDR3 length: 16 residues. This chain's CDR3 is CASSIDPDSSGNTIYF. For the CDR3, the DNA is TGTGCCAGTAGTATAGACCCGGACAGCTCTGGAAACACCATATATTTT.